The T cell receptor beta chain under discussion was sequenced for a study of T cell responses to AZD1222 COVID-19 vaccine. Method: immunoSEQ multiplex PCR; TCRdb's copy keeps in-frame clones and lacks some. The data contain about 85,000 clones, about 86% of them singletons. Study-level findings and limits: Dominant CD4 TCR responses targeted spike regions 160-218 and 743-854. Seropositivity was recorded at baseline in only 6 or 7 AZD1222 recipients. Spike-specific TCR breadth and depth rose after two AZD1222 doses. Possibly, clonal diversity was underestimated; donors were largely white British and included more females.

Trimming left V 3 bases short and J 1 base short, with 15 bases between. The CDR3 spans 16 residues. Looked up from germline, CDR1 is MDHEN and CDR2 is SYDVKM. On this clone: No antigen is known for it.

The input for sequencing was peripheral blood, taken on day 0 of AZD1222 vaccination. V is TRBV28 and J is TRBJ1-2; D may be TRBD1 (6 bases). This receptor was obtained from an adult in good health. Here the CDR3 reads CASSFSLQGGNYGYTF. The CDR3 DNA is TGTGCCAGCAGTTTCAGTTTACAGGGCGGTAACTATGGCTACACCTTC.